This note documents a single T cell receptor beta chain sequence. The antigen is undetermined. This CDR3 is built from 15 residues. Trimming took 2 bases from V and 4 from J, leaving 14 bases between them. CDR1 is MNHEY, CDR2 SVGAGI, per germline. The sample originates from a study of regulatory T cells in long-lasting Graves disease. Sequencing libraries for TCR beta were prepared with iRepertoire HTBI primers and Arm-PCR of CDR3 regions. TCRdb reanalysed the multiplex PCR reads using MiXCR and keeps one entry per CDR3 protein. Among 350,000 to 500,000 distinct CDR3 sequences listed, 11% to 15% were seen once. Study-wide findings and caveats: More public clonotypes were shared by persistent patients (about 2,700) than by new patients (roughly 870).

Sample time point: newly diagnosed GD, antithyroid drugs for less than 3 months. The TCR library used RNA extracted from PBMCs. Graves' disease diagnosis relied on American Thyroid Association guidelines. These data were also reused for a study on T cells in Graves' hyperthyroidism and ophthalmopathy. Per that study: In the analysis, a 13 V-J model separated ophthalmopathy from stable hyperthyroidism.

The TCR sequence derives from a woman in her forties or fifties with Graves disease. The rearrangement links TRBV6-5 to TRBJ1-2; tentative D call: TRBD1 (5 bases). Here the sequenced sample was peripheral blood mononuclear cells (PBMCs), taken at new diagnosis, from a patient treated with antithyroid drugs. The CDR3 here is CASSYVAGIGYGYTF. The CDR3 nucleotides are TGTGCCAGCAGTTACGTTGCAGGGATAGGCTATGGCTACACCTTC.